These 30 T cell receptor beta chains originate from one sample sequenced in a study of cytomegalovirus exposure and HLA in healthy donors. Amplification used 60 Vbeta primers and 13 Jbeta primers. Measured with immunoSEQ multiplex PCR; TCRdb has only the in-frame clones, and not every one. The data hold 95,000 to 110,000 clones, with about 74% observed a single time. Material: PBMCs. The receptors originated from a woman in her thirties or forties in good health and CMV-seropositive.

This clone was observed a single time. The chain links TRBV5-1 to TRBJ2-7, with D possibly being TRBD2 (6 bases). Trimming removed 4 bases at V and 6 bases at J, with 17 bases between. From germline, CDR1 is SGHRS and CDR2 YFSETQ. The CDR3 sequence is 14 residues long. The CDR3 DNA follows: TGCGCCAGCAGCCCCCGGGACTCTAACTCCGAGCAGTACTTC. Translated, it gives CASSPRDSNSEQYF.

The chain employs TRBV7-8 and TRBJ1-5; 8 bases map to TRBD1. The CDR3 extends over 16 amino acids. Germline CDR1 is SGHVS and CDR2 is FQNEAQ. V dropped 3 bases and J dropped 0; count of bases not matched to a gene: 4. The CDR3: CASSFGTGNSNQPQHF. The CDR3 DNA reads TGTGCCAGCAGCTTTGGGACAGGTAATAGCAATCAGCCCCAGCATTTT.

J is TRBJ1-5 and V is TRBV21-1; the listed D gene, TRBD1, was not tested against the DNA. TRBV21-1 is given as a pseudogene. The length of the CDR3 is 15 residues. The CDR3 nucleotides are TGTGCCAGCAGACAGACAGGGTATAGCAATCAGCCCCAGCATTTT. Its translation is CASRQTGYSNQPQHF.

This clone was detected only a few times. This chain joins TRBV27 and TRBJ2-6; 8 positions agree with TRBD1. The CDR3 covers 15 residues. Germline CDR1 is MNHEY and CDR2 is SMNVEV (reference sequence). The V and J ends lost 4 bases and 2 bases, in that order; junction bases with no gene match: 1. The CDR3 protein is CASSSQGAGANVLTF. DNA of the CDR3: TGTGCCAGCAGTTCACAGGGGGCTGGGGCCAACGTCCTGACTTTC.

There are a few counts of this clone. The V gene is TRBV5-6, the J gene TRBJ2-3, with D possibly TRBD1 on 7 matching bases. This CDR3 comprises 16 residues. Germline assignment: CDR1 SGHDT and CDR2 YYEEEE. Trimming took off 5 bases at V and 0 bases at J, with 16 bases between the two ends. CDR3 in DNA: TGTGCCAGCAGGCAGGGGGGTGACCCGAGCACAGATACGCAGTATTTT. Translated, it gives CASRQGGDPSTDTQYF.

This rearrangement joins TRBV7-9 to TRBJ1-2; maybe TRBD1 (5 bases). Germline CDR1 reads SEHNR; CDR2 reads FQNEAQ (reference sequence). The CDR3 runs 14 residues. The V end lost 4 bases, the J end lost 2 bases, and 11 bases lay between the germline ends. For the CDR3, the DNA is TGTGCCAGCAGCTCCTTTCGGGGGAACTATGGCTACACCTTC. It encodes CASSSFRGNYGYTF.

This clone was found once. The chain couples TRBV5-4 to TRBJ1-4; possibly TRBD1 for D (5 bases). The CDR3 sequence is 13 residues long. The germline V gene has CDR1 SGHNT and CDR2 YYREEE (reference sequence). The germline V and J ends were trimmed by 3 bases and 10 bases, with 13 bases remaining between them. CDR3 bases: TGTGCCAGCAGCTCGACAAGCGGGGGAAAACTGTTTTTT. It codes for CASSSTSGGKLFF.

This chain connects TRBV12-5 to TRBJ2-2; D not resolved. The V and J ends lost 0 bases and 4 bases respectively, with 6 bases between them. This CDR3 is 14 amino acids long. Germline V gives CDR1 LGHNT, CDR2 FRNRAP. The CDR3 DNA follows: TGTGCTAGTGGTTTGGTACTAATCACCGGGGAGCTGTTTTTT. Translating gives CASGLVLITGELFF.

The chain combines TRBV9 with TRBJ2-1; 11 positions match TRBD2. CDR1 SGDLS and CDR2 YYNGEE come from the germline V gene. Trimming cost V 0 bases and J 7 bases; bases outside gene matches: 9. The CDR3 is made up of 17 amino acids. The CDR3 reads CASSVESSGGSPNEQFF. For the CDR3, the DNA is TGTGCCAGCAGCGTAGAATCTAGCGGGGGGTCCCCAAATGAGCAGTTCTTC.

The chain carries TRBV30 and TRBJ1-1; TRBD1 is a possible D gene (6 bases). Germline loops: CDR1 GTSNPN, CDR2 SVGIG (reference sequence). The CDR3 spans 12 residues. In DNA, the CDR3 is TGTGTTCACAGGGTAAGGGACACTGAAGCTTTCTTT. Its translation is CVHRVRDTEAFF. The complete variable domain, with remaining parts taken from reference TRBV30 and TRBJ1-1, reads SQTIHQWPATLVQPVGSPLSLECTVEGTSNPNLYWYRQAAGRGLQLLFYSVGIGQISSEVPQNLSASRPQDRQFILSSKKLLLSDSGFYLCVHRVRDTEAFFGQGTRLTVV.

This chain connects TRBV5-1 to TRBJ2-1; 10 positions match TRBD1. V trimming: 5 bases; J trimming: 4 bases; junction bases outside the gene matches: 3. In germline, CDR1 is SGHRS, CDR2 YFSETQ. This CDR3 contains 14 residues. The CDR3 region is CASRPGQGYNEQFF. In nucleotides, the CDR3 is TGCGCCAGCAGGCCGGGACAGGGGTACAATGAGCAGTTCTTC.

The rearrangement uses TRBV7-3 and TRBJ1-2; D possibly corresponds to TRBD1 (6 bases). Looked up from germline, CDR1 is SGHTA and CDR2 is FQGTGA. The CDR3 spans 14 residues. V was clipped by 5 bases and J by 6 bases, with 16 bases between them. The CDR3 region has the DNA TGTGCCAGCAGCCCCGGGAGGGGGGCCGATGGCTACACCTTC. Protein product: CASSPGRGADGYTF.

The chain joins TRBV5-6 to TRBJ2-2; weak D call: TRBD1 (5 bases). The V end lost 1 base, the J end lost 3 bases, and 10 bases lay between the germline ends. There are 15 residues in the CDR3. Germline values: CDR1 SGHDT, CDR2 YYEEEE. CDR3 residues: CASSLRGRHTGELFF. The CDR3 DNA sequence: TGTGCCAGCAGCTTGAGGGGTCGGCACACCGGGGAGCTGTTTTTT.

This chain joins TRBV6-1 and TRBJ2-2; 9 bases agree with TRBD2. The CDR3 is 15 amino acids. The junction had 2 bases not matched to a gene; V was cut back by 6 bases and J by 0 bases. Germline assignment: CDR1 MNHNS and CDR2 SASEGT. This chain's CDR3 is CASRTSGSNTGELFF. The CDR3 coding sequence is TGTGCCAGCAGGACTAGCGGATCGAACACCGGGGAGCTGTTTTTT.

The chain employs TRBV29-1 and TRBJ2-3; tentatively, D is TRBD2 (6 bases). Germline CDR1 and CDR2: SQVTM and ANQGSEA. The V and J ends lost 2 bases and 4 bases respectively, with 13 bases between them. The CDR3 has 14 amino acids. The CDR3 sequence is CSVEPSGVADTQYF. In nucleotides, the CDR3 is TGCAGCGTTGAACCTTCGGGGGTCGCAGATACGCAGTATTTT.

The V and J genes are TRBV11-2 and TRBJ1-6; D gene uncertain. Germline CDR1 and CDR2: SGHAT and FQNNGV. The V end lost 5 bases, the J end lost 6 bases, and 20 bases lay between the germline ends. The CDR3 consists of 17 residues. CDR3 sequence (DNA): TGTGCCAGCAGCGCGACTGCCTTTGGTGTAACTAATTCACCCCTCCACTTT. Protein product: CASSATAFGVTNSPLHF.

Only a few counts were recorded for this clone. CDR3: CASSAKWATGELFF. DNA for the CDR3: TGCGCCAGCAGTGCAAAGTGGGCCACCGGGGAGCTGTTTTTT. This chain uses TRBV5-1 with TRBJ2-2; D gene uncertain. The germline V and J ends were trimmed by 5 bases and 4 bases, with 12 bases remaining between them. Germline CDR1 SGHRS, CDR2 YFSETQ. The CDR3 totals 14 residues.

This sequence joins TRBV5-6 and TRBJ1-5; 8 bases align to TRBD1. The CDR3 covers 15 residues. Germline values: CDR1 SGHDT, CDR2 YYEEEE. V was clipped by 3 bases and J by 3 bases; unmatched bases: 5. CDR3 bases: TGTGCCAGCAGCTCCCGGACAGGGCCCAATCAGCCCCAGCATTTT. Translated, it gives CASSSRTGPNQPQHF.

This clone was observed a single time. The J gene is TRBJ1-2, the V gene TRBV6-5, with 11 bases matching TRBD1. This CDR3 is 15 amino acids long. V dropped 5 bases and J dropped 4; count of bases not matched to a gene: 6. Germline CDR1 and CDR2: MNHEY and SVGAGI. CDR3 sequence (DNA): TGTGCCAGCAGTGGGCCGGGACAGGGGGGCTATGGCTACACCTTC. Translating it yields CASSGPGQGGYGYTF.

J is TRBJ2-5 and V is TRBV7-3; 11 nucleotides agree with TRBD2. V was clipped by 1 base and J by 3 bases; unmatched bases: 1. The CDR3 is 15 residues long. Germline V gives CDR1 SGHTA, CDR2 FQGTGA. The CDR3 sequence: CASSLMGLAEETQYF. CDR3 nucleotide sequence: TGTGCCAGCAGCTTAATGGGACTAGCGGAAGAGACCCAGTACTTC.

The chain combines TRBV19 with TRBJ1-2; no definite D call. In germline, CDR1 is LNHDA, CDR2 SQIVND (reference sequence). The ends were cut back, 3 bases at V and 5 bases at J, with 4 bases in the middle. The CDR3 sequence is 11 residues long. The CDR3 DNA follows: TGTGCCAGTAGTATGCGGTATGGCTACACCTTC. Protein sequence: CASSMRYGYTF. The full variable domain, with the rest looked up from reference TRBV19 and TRBJ1-2, is DGGITQSPKYLFRKEGQNVTLSCEQNLNHDAMYWYRQDPGQGLRLIYYSQIVNDFQKGDIAEGYSVSREKKESFPLTVTSAQKNPTAFYLCASSMRYGYTFGSGTRLTVV.

The J gene is TRBJ2-7, the V gene TRBV5-4; 8 bases agree with TRBD2. Germline CDR1 SGHNT, CDR2 YYREEE (reference sequence). Losses at the gene ends were 3 bases for V and 0 bases for J; bases not matched to a gene: 5. This CDR3 region has 15 residues. As DNA, the CDR3 is TGTGCCAGCAGCTCCGGGGGGGGAGGCTCCTACGAGCAGTACTTC. It translates to CASSSGGGGSYEQYF.

The chain is built from TRBV7-2 and TRBJ1-6, with unresolved D. Germline V gene data show CDR1 as SGHTA and CDR2 as FQGNSA. The CDR3 spans 16 residues. Trimming removed 1 base from V and 0 bases from J, with 7 bases in between. In nucleotides, the CDR3 is TGTGCCAGCAGCTTAGACAGCAACTCCTATAATTCACCCCTCCACTTT. This gives the protein CASSLDSNSYNSPLHF. The whole variable domain, remainder taken from reference TRBV7-2 and TRBJ1-6, is GAGVSQSPSNKVTEKGKDVELRCDPISGHTALYWYRQSLGQGLEFLIYFQGNSAPDKSGLPSDRFSAERTGGSVSTLTIQRTQQEDSAVYLCASSLDSNSYNSPLHFGNGTRLTVT.

V usage is TRBV19 and J usage is TRBJ2-7; 7 bases are shared with TRBD1. Germline assignment: CDR1 LNHDA and CDR2 SQIVND (reference sequence). This CDR3 has 15 residues. V lost 5 bases, J lost 0 bases, and 7 bases stayed unmatched. The CDR3 region is CASSRQGTFSYEQYF. For the CDR3, the DNA is TGTGCCAGTAGTCGACAGGGTACCTTCTCCTACGAGCAGTACTTC.

The chain combines TRBV25-1 with TRBJ2-1; TRBD2 matches 11 bases. The CDR3 spans 16 residues. The junction had 6 bases not matched to a gene; V was cut back by 5 bases and J by 3 bases. Germline V gene data show CDR1 as MGHDK and CDR2 as SYGVNS. The CDR3 region is CASSKLGTSGYNEQFF. The DNA of the CDR3 is TGTGCCAGCAGTAAGCTTGGGACTAGCGGCTACAATGAGCAGTTCTTC.

The rearrangement joins TRBV15 to TRBJ1-3, with D uncertain. Germline-derived CDR1 and CDR2 are LNHNV and YYDKDF (reference sequence). The germline V and J ends were trimmed by 10 bases and 0 bases, with 10 bases remaining between them. This CDR3 is built from 13 residues. CDR3 DNA sequence: TGTGCCAGCCGGGTTAGCTCTGGAAACACCATATATTTT. It codes for CASRVSSGNTIYF.

This rearrangement joins TRBV27 to TRBJ1-1; TRBD1 matches at 10 bases. The CDR3 is 17 residues long. V shed 5 bases, J shed 2 bases, and the junction held 11 bases outside the gene matches. The germline V gene encodes CDR1 MNHEY and CDR2 SMNVEV (reference sequence). CDR3 sequence: CASSPTLRQGANTEAFF. The DNA for the CDR3 is TGTGCCAGCAGTCCTACACTTCGACAGGGGGCAAACACTGAAGCTTTCTTT.

The DNA of the CDR3 is TGTGCCAGCAGCTTAAATGGACAGGGCTTATCTGGAAACACCATATATTTT. It specifies CASSLNGQGLSGNTIYF. This chain links TRBV11-2 with TRBJ1-3, with 8 positions matching TRBD1. V was clipped by 2 bases and J by 1 base; unmatched bases: 7. Germline assignment: CDR1 SGHAT and CDR2 FQNNGV. The CDR3 has 17 amino acids.

V gene TRBV7-9 combines with J gene TRBJ1-3; D is uncertain. This CDR3 is built from 15 residues. Germline CDR1 reads SEHNR; CDR2 reads FQNEAQ (reference sequence). Trimming left V 5 bases short and J 1 base short, with 12 bases between. CDR3 DNA: TGTGCCAGCAGCCCGCCCCCGGGGTCTGGAAACACCATATATTTT. Translated: CASSPPPGSGNTIYF.

The rearrangement joins TRBV5-5 to TRBJ2-2; D perhaps matches TRBD1 (5 bases). Trimming took off 4 bases at V and 3 bases at J, with 10 bases between the two ends. Germline V gene lookup returns CDR1 SGHKS and CDR2 YYEKEE (reference sequence). CDR3 length: 14 amino acids. The CDR3 sequence is CASSHGAYTGELFF. In DNA form, the CDR3 reads TGTGCCAGCAGCCATGGGGCGTACACCGGGGAGCTGTTTTTT.